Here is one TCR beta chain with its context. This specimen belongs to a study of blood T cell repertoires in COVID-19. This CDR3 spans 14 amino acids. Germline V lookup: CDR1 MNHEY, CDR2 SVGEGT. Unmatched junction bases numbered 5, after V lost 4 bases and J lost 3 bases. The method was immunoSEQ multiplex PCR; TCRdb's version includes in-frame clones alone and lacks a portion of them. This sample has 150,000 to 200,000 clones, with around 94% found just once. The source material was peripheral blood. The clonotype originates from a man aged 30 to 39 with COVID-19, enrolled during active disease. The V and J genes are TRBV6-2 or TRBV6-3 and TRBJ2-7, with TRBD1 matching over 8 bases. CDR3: CASSWGQVDYEQYF. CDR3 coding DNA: TGTGCCAGCAGTTGGGGACAGGTGGACTACGAGCAGTACTTC.